This is a list of T cell receptor beta chains from one sample in a study of blood T cells in healthy people across ages. In TCRdb, the 5' RACE reads were re-called with MiXCR into one record per CDR3 protein. Of around 320,000 distinct CDR3 sequences in the sample, less than 30% were seen once. Sample: blood. The receptors derive from a woman in her sixties or seventies in good health. Each CDR3 is given with its conserved first and last residue. D genes are given only for firm matches. Rows give clone size only sometimes, using once, few, many, or a class for an expanded clone.

d_gene | j_gene | abundance | v_gene | CDR3nt | CDR3aa
TRBD1 | TRBJ1-2 | - | TRBV27 | TGTGCCAGCAGTTTATCCGGGACAGGTGGCTACACCTTC | CASSLSGTGGYTF
- | TRBJ2-7 | few | TRBV20-1 | TGCAGTGCTAGTCCCAGGAACTACGAGCAGTACTTC | CSASPRNYEQYF
- | TRBJ2-4 | - | TRBV9 | TGTGCCAGCAGCCCCTCGGACAAGGACATTCAGTACTTC | CASSPSDKDIQYF
- | TRBJ1-5 | - | TRBV12-3/TRBV12-4 | TGTGCCAGCAGTTTCGGACGGATCAATCAGCCCCAGCATTTT | CASSFGRINQPQHF
- | TRBJ2-3 | - | TRBV14 | TGTGCCAGCAGCCAAGACTTAGAGGATACGCAGTATTTT | CASSQDLEDTQYF
- | TRBJ2-3 | few | TRBV28 | TGTGCCAGCAGCAACGAGCGGCTAAGCACAGATACGCAGTATTTT | CASSNERLSTDTQYF
TRBD1 | TRBJ2-2 | - | TRBV20-1 | TGCAGTGCTAGAGATCGCGGACAGGGGGCCCTCGCCGGGGAGCTGTTTTTT | CSARDRGQGALAGELFF
- | TRBJ1-1 | - | TRBV10-1 | TGCGCCAGCAGGTACATCCTCTGTGGGGCTTTCTTT | CASRYILCGAFF
- | TRBJ2-3 | - | TRBV20-1 | TGCAGCGCTAGAGAAACATTAGCGCAGTATTTT | CSARETLAQYF
- | TRBJ2-7 | - | TRBV20-1 | TGCAGTGCTAAAGATTGGCGGGTCTACGAGCAGTACTTC | CSAKDWRVYEQYF
- | TRBJ2-3 | - | TRBV29-1 | TGCAGCGTTGGCCTCCGTGATAGCGTTACGCAGTATTTT | CSVGLRDSVTQYF
- | TRBJ1-1 | few | TRBV6-2/TRBV6-3 | TGTGCCAGCAGGAAACGCCAGACAGACACTGAAGCTTTCTTT | CASRKRQTDTEAFF
- | TRBJ2-3 | - | TRBV29-1 | TGCAGCGTTGGGGTTTGGTTAGACCAGATTGAGACGCAGTATTTT | CSVGVWLDQIETQYF
TRBD2 | TRBJ2-5 | few | TRBV25-1 | TGTGCCAGCAGTCCAGTAAGTCGGGAGGCCCAGTACTTC | CASSPVSREAQYF
TRBD2 | TRBJ2-7 | few | TRBV7-3 | TGTGCCAGCAGCTTGAACCTAGCGGGAGAGCAGTACTTC | CASSLNLAGEQYF
- | TRBJ1-6 | - | TRBV5-1 | TGCGCCAGCAGCTTGGCCGAGGGATCCTATAATTCACCCCTCCACTTT | CASSLAEGSYNSPLHF
- | TRBJ2-5 | - | TRBV29-1 | TGCAGCGTTGAAATTAGAGGTCAAGAGACCCAGTACTTC | CSVEIRGQETQYF
- | TRBJ1-2 | - | TRBV20-1 | TGCAGTCAACGCAGGGCAGAATTCTATGGCTACACCTTC | CSQRRAEFYGYTF
- | TRBJ2-3 | few | TRBV10-2 | TGCGCCAGCAGTGCAACGCCCCGGGTCTCCGGCCCCGATACGCAGTATTTT | CASSATPRVSGPDTQYF
- | TRBJ2-7 | many | TRBV28 | TGTGCCAGCAGTCCTTCTCCCTACGAGCAGTACTTC | CASSPSPYEQYF
TRBD2 | TRBJ2-2 | few | TRBV7-2 | TGTGCCAGCAGCGACGAGCGGGGAATGACCGCGAACACCGGGGAGCTGTTTTTT | CASSDERGMTANTGELFF
TRBD1 | TRBJ1-2 | many | TRBV5-1 | TGCGCCAGCAGCTTCGGGGACAGGTTTAACTATGGCTACACCTTC | CASSFGDRFNYGYTF
- | TRBJ1-4 | few | TRBV20-1 | TGCAGTGCTAGAGAATTGGGGCTGGATGAAAAACTGTTTTTT | CSARELGLDEKLFF
- | TRBJ2-5 | - | TRBV5-6 | TGTGCCAGCAGCCCCCTAGGGACTCCGGCGACCCAGTACTTC | CASSPLGTPATQYF
- | TRBJ2-5 | - | TRBV10-3 | TGTGCCATCAGTGATATACAGGGTTCGGAGACCCAGTACTTC | CAISDIQGSETQYF
- | TRBJ1-1 | many | TRBV4-1 | TGCGCCAGCAGCTCTCGCTCAAGGGGTGAAGCTTTCTTT | CASSSRSRGEAFF
- | TRBJ2-2 | - | TRBV29-1 | TGCAGCGTTGTCCGCACCGGGGAGCTGTTTTTT | CSVVRTGELFF
TRBD1 | TRBJ2-3 | - | TRBV7-9 | TGTGCCAGCAGCTCGACAGGGGCGGCAGATACGCAGTATTTT | CASSSTGAADTQYF
TRBD1 | TRBJ2-3 | - | TRBV5-5 | TGTGCCAGCAGCTACAGGACAGGGGGAGGAGATACGCAGTATTTT | CASSYRTGGGDTQYF
- | TRBJ2-3 | few | TRBV6-5 | TGTGCCAGCAGCCCCCAGAAGGAGGATACGCAGTATTTT | CASSPQKEDTQYF
- | TRBJ2-1 | - | TRBV7-6 | TGTGCCAGCAACGGGGAAAGCTCCTACAATGAGCAGTTCTTC | CASNGESSYNEQFF
- | TRBJ2-7 | few | TRBV28 | TGTGCCCGCTCCGGGACACTGAACCAGCGCAAAACTTCCTACGAGCAGTACTTC | CARSGTLNQRKTSYEQYF
TRBD2 | TRBJ2-3 | few | TRBV7-6 | TGTGCCAGCAGCTTAGCTCCTAGCGGGAGCACAGATACGCAGTATTTT | CASSLAPSGSTDTQYF
TRBD2 | TRBJ2-3 | - | TRBV28 | TGTGCCGGCAATTCCAGCGGACTAGCGGGAGTGGATACGCAGTATTTT | CAGNSSGLAGVDTQYF
- | TRBJ1-5 | - | TRBV11-2 | TGTGCCAGCAGCCATACAGGAGCGAATCAGCCCCAGCATTTT | CASSHTGANQPQHF
- | TRBJ1-2 | - | TRBV15 | TGTGCCACCAGCCTCGGGAACTATGGCTACACCTTC | CATSLGNYGYTF
TRBD2 | TRBJ2-1 | - | TRBV28 | TGTGCCAACAGCGGGAAGCTAGCGGGATCTTACAATGAGCAGTTCTTC | CANSGKLAGSYNEQFF
- | TRBJ1-1 | few | TRBV20-1 | TGCAGTGCTAGAGAGGCGCTGAACACTGAAGCTTTCTTT | CSAREALNTEAFF
- | TRBJ1-5 | few | TRBV6-5 | TGTGCCAGCAGGCAGGGGCAGGGCAATCAGCCCCAGCATTTT | CASRQGQGNQPQHF
- | TRBJ2-7 | many | TRBV20-1 | TGCAGTGCTAGGAAAGAGGGTGGCACCGAGCAGTACTTC | CSARKEGGTEQYF
- | TRBJ2-5 | - | TRBV28 | TGTGCCAGCAGCCACAAGGAGACCCAGTACTTC | CASSHKETQYF
TRBD1 | TRBJ1-1 | - | TRBV20-1 | TGCAGTGCTACGGGTGGACAGGGGCGAACTGAAGCTTTCTTT | CSATGGQGRTEAFF
- | TRBJ2-1 | - | TRBV29-1 | TGCAGCGTGTACTCCGGGACCCAGAAGCAGTTCTTC | CSVYSGTQKQFF
TRBD2 | TRBJ2-5 | - | TRBV5-6 | TGTGCCAGCAGCTCCACCGGGACTACCCAAGTAGAGACCCAGTACTTC | CASSSTGTTQVETQYF
- | TRBJ1-1 | - | TRBV29-1 | TGCAGCGTTACGGTCATCGCTGAAGCTTTCTTT | CSVTVIAEAFF
- | TRBJ2-5 | few | TRBV20-1 | TGCAGTGCTAGAATATCTGGTGGTGAAGAGACCCAGTACTTC | CSARISGGEETQYF
TRBD2 | TRBJ2-5 | few | TRBV18 | TGTGCCAGCTCACGACGGACTAGCGGAGAGGTAGAGACCCAGTACTTC | CASSRRTSGEVETQYF
TRBD1 | TRBJ1-1 | few | TRBV12-3/TRBV12-4 | TGTGCCAGCAGTCCCGGACAGGTAGGGCTGAACACTGAAGCTTTCTTT | CASSPGQVGLNTEAFF
TRBD1 | TRBJ2-1 | - | TRBV11-1 | TGTGCCAGCAGCTTAGGATGGACAGGGAACAATGAGCAGTTCTTC | CASSLGWTGNNEQFF
- | TRBJ2-7 | - | TRBV4-3 | TGCGCCAGCGCCCCGGCGCAGGGAAGATACGAGCAGTACTTC | CASAPAQGRYEQYF
TRBD1 | TRBJ2-6 | few | TRBV7-2 | TGTGCCAGCAGCCTAACAGGGGGCGCTGGGGCCAACGTCCTGACTTTC | CASSLTGGAGANVLTF
- | TRBJ2-5 | - | TRBV12-3/TRBV12-4 | TGTGCCAGCAGTTCAGGGGTCGTGACCCAGTACTTC | CASSSGVVTQYF
TRBD1 | TRBJ2-5 | many | TRBV20-1 | TGCAGTGCGCACCTAGGGGGCTGGGAGACCCAGTACTTC | CSAHLGGWETQYF
- | TRBJ2-4 | - | TRBV15 | TGTGCCACCAGCAGAGATCGGAAGGGGAACATTCAGTACTTC | CATSRDRKGNIQYF
- | TRBJ1-2 | - | TRBV6-5 | TGTGCCAGCAGGTCGACAGAGGGCTATGGCTACACCTTC | CASRSTEGYGYTF
- | TRBJ2-2 | few | TRBV27 | TGTGCCAGCAGCCCATTACTACAGGGAATCGGGGAGCTGTTTTTT | CASSPLLQGIGELFF
- | TRBJ2-1 | few | TRBV29-1 | TGCAGCGTTGGGTCTCGGGCAGATGAGCAGTTCTTC | CSVGSRADEQFF